The 29 T cell receptor beta chains presented below share a single source sample, sequenced in a study of CD8+ T cells in alopecia areata. Extracted from the samples, RNA was reverse transcribed into cDNA to serve as the sequencing template. The table came from immunoSEQ multiplex PCR; TCRdb's copy has only in-frame clones and leaves some out. Among about 190,000 clones listed, roughly three fifths were seen once. The treatment: oral pan-JAK inhibitor, 5-10 mg twice daily. The sample here was CD4+ T cells sorted from blood, taken at week 4, from a patient treated with tofacitinib. Receptors were obtained from a human donor with alopecia areata.

This clone was found a few times. The genes are TRBV6-6 and TRBJ2-1; D gene ambiguous. V was trimmed by 6 bases and J by 5 bases, leaving 11 bases between them. Germline V lookup: CDR1 MNHNY, CDR2 SVGAGI (reference sequence). The CDR3 extends over 13 amino acids. As DNA, the CDR3 is TGTGCCAGCAGACCGCCAATTGACAATGAGCAGTTCTTC. Protein: CASRPPIDNEQFF.

J is TRBJ2-5 and V is TRBV29-1; D is uncertain. The germline V gene encodes CDR1 SQVTM and CDR2 ANQGSEA. V was shortened by 8 bases and J by 5 bases, with 12 bases between the two germline ends. This CDR3 has 11 amino acids. The CDR3 DNA follows: TGCAGCACACTCGGTGGCGAGACCCAGTACTTC. Protein product: CSTLGGETQYF. The variable domain in full, with the rest retrieved from reference TRBV29-1 and TRBJ2-5, is SAVISQKPSRDICQRGTSLTIQCQVDSQVTMMFWYRQQPGQSLTLIATANQGSEATYESGFVIDKFPISRPNLTFSTLTVSNMSPEDSSIYLCSTLGGETQYFGPGTRLLVL.

This chain connects TRBV30 to TRBJ2-1; 11 nucleotides agree with TRBD2. V trimming: 0 bases; J trimming: 7 bases; junction bases outside the gene matches: 5. CDR1 is GTSNPN and CDR2 is SVGIG in the germline V gene (reference sequence). This CDR3 is built from 15 residues. This CDR3 reads CAWSVLAGAGNEQFF. DNA for the CDR3: TGTGCCTGGAGTGTACTAGCGGGAGCTGGTAATGAGCAGTTCTTC. The full variable domain, its missing parts supplied by reference TRBV30 and TRBJ2-1, is SQTIHQWPATLVQPVGSPLSLECTVEGTSNPNLYWYRQAAGRGLQLLFYSVGIGQISSEVPQNLSASRPQDRQFILSSKKLLLSDSGFYLCAWSVLAGAGNEQFFGPGTRLTVL.

The V and J genes are TRBV5-6 and TRBJ2-1; 9 bases are a match to TRBD2. The CDR3 has 17 amino acids. Germline CDR1 SGHDT, CDR2 YYEEEE. J gave up 4 bases and V 1 base, and 9 bases lay outside the gene matches. This chain's CDR3 is CASSLYRLAVGYNEQFF. The CDR3 DNA reads TGTGCCAGCAGCTTGTACCGACTAGCGGTAGGATACAATGAGCAGTTCTTC.

V usage is TRBV29-1 and J usage is TRBJ2-3; tentatively, D is TRBD1 or TRBD2 (5 bases each). Germline V gives CDR1 SQVTM, CDR2 ANQGSEA. V lost 2 bases and J lost 3, with 12 bases in between. The CDR3 sequence is 14 residues long. The CDR3 loop is CSVEPGWGTDTQYF. Written as DNA, the CDR3 is TGCAGCGTTGAACCGGGGTGGGGGACAGATACGCAGTATTTT.

This sequence joins TRBV6-6 and TRBJ1-5; D possibly corresponds to TRBD1 (5 bases). Germline V lookup: CDR1 MNHNY, CDR2 SVGAGI (reference sequence). The CDR3 runs to 14 residues. V was shortened by 10 bases and J by 4 bases, with 17 bases between the two germline ends. The CDR3 nucleotides read TGTGCCACCACGGGGGTTGGGGGGAATCAGCCCCAGCATTTT. Protein sequence: CATTGVGGNQPQHF.

The chain is built from TRBV5-8 and TRBJ2-7; D not resolved. CDR1 SGHTS and CDR2 YDEGEE come from the germline V gene. V was clipped by 5 bases and J by 3 bases, with 15 bases between them. The CDR3 is 14 amino acids. In DNA form, the CDR3 reads TGTGCCAGCAGTTCCCTCGGCAGCTACTACGAGCAGTACTTC. It yields the protein CASSSLGSYYEQYF.

A few counts support this clone. The CDR3 here is CSRPPTSGISSEQYF. The CDR3 DNA reads TGCAGCCGACCCCCTACTAGCGGGATCTCTTCCGAGCAGTACTTC. V usage is TRBV29-1 and J usage is TRBJ2-7, with TRBD2 identical over 10 bases. This CDR3 comprises 15 residues. CDR1 is SQVTM and CDR2 is ANQGSEA in the germline V gene. Germline trimming cut 8 bases from V and 6 bases from J; bases unmatched to any gene: 16.

This chain joins TRBV4-3 and TRBJ1-4; 8 positions match TRBD1. The germline V gene has CDR1 LGHNA and CDR2 YSLEER. The J segment lost 5 bases and the V segment lost 1 base, leaving 0 bases of the junction unmatched. The length of the CDR3 is 14 residues. For the CDR3, the DNA is TGCGCCAGCAGCCAAGGGACAGGGAATGAAAAACTGTTTTTT. This sequence encodes CASSQGTGNEKLFF.

This clone came up a few times. V usage is TRBV5-6 and J usage is TRBJ2-7; D gene ambiguous. The V end lost 4 bases, the J end lost 9 bases, and 11 bases lay between the germline ends. CDR1 and CDR2 (germline): SGHDT, YYEEEE. This CDR3 region has 11 residues. CDR3 sequence: CASSEGSSQYF. The CDR3 bases are TGTGCCAGCAGCGAAGGTAGTTCGCAGTACTTC.

This clone was counted a single time. This rearrangement joins TRBV19 to TRBJ2-2, with 9 bases matching TRBD2. Germline CDR1 and CDR2: LNHDA and SQIVND (reference sequence). The CDR3 spans 16 residues. The V segment lost 7 bases and the J segment 6 bases; nucleotides outside the gene matches: 12. The CDR3 loop is CASNLPGTSLPGELFF. DNA for the CDR3: TGTGCCAGTAACCTGCCTGGGACTAGCCTCCCCGGGGAGCTGTTTTTT.

This chain uses TRBV29-1 with TRBJ1-1; D is perhaps TRBD1 (6 bases). V lost 0 bases to trimming and J lost 12 bases, with 20 bases between them. The CDR3 consists of 14 residues. Germline assignment: CDR1 SQVTM and CDR2 ANQGSEA. The chain's CDR3 is CSVEDGGTGRLTFF. The CDR3 DNA is TGCAGCGTTGAAGATGGTGGAACAGGGCGTCTTACTTTCTTT.

This chain links TRBV29-1 with TRBJ2-7; 7 bases match TRBD1. Germline V gene lookup returns CDR1 SQVTM and CDR2 ANQGSEA. Unmatched junction bases numbered 18, after V lost 6 bases and J lost 7 bases. The CDR3 extends over 15 amino acids. The CDR3 sequence: CSVTFLRGRVGEQYF. DNA for the CDR3: TGCAGCGTGACCTTCTTGAGGGGGCGTGTAGGAGAGCAGTACTTC.

The chain uses TRBV30 and TRBJ2-7, with a possible D match to TRBD1 (6 bases). CDR1 is GTSNPN, CDR2 SVGIG, per germline (reference sequence). This CDR3 has 13 residues. V was pared by 1 base and J by 2 bases, with 9 bases between. The CDR3 loop is CAWSGGGPYEQYF. The CDR3 nucleotides read TGTGCCTGGAGTGGAGGGGGTCCCTACGAGCAGTACTTC.

The DNA of the CDR3 is TGCGCCAGCAGCTCGCCAGGGGCAACTAATGAAAAACTGTTTTTT. Translating gives CASSSPGATNEKLFF. The genes are TRBV5-1 and TRBJ1-4; D is possibly TRBD1 (6 bases). Germline CDR1 and CDR2: SGHRS and YFSETQ. V lost 3 bases and J 0 bases, leaving 9 bases between the germline ends. This CDR3 has 15 amino acids.

The chain employs TRBV30 and TRBJ1-4; D remains ambiguous. This CDR3 comprises 14 residues. Deletions cut 0 bases from V and 7 bases from J, with 12 bases between. The germline V gene encodes CDR1 GTSNPN and CDR2 SVGIG (reference sequence). The CDR3 coding sequence is TGTGCCTGGAGTGTGACGAGGGCCGGTGAAAAACTGTTTTTT. Translation gives CAWSVTRAGEKLFF.

The J gene is TRBJ2-5, the V gene TRBV30; D unclear. V lost 0 bases, J lost 2 bases, and 4 bases lay in between. Per the germline V gene, CDR1 is GTSNPN and CDR2 is SVGIG (reference sequence). The CDR3 extends over 12 amino acids. DNA of the CDR3: TGTGCCTGGAGTGTACGACAAGAGACCCAGTACTTC. This codes for CAWSVRQETQYF. Supplemented by reference TRBV30 and TRBJ2-5, the full variable domain reads SQTIHQWPATLVQPVGSPLSLECTVEGTSNPNLYWYRQAAGRGLQLLFYSVGIGQISSEVPQNLSASRPQDRQFILSSKKLLLSDSGFYLCAWSVRQETQYFGPGTRLLVL.

This chain connects TRBV5-1 to TRBJ2-1; D call uncertain. Germline V lookup: CDR1 SGHRS, CDR2 YFSETQ. Trimming stripped 1 base from V and 8 bases from J, with 7 bases between. The CDR3 extends over 12 amino acids. CDR3 in amino acids: CASSLLFDEQFF. CDR3 bases: TGCGCCAGCAGCTTGTTATTTGATGAGCAGTTCTTC.

This chain links TRBV29-1 with TRBJ2-1; TRBD2 is a possible D gene (6 bases). This CDR3 comprises 13 residues. Germline assignment: CDR1 SQVTM and CDR2 ANQGSEA. V was clipped by 8 bases and J by 3 bases, with 14 bases between them. The CDR3 nucleotides read TGCAGCTCCCGGGGGAGACTCTACAATGAGCAGTTCTTC. Its protein is CSSRGRLYNEQFF.

V is TRBV30 and J is TRBJ2-4, with D unresolved. V dropped 3 bases and J dropped 2 bases, with 11 bases sitting between them. Germline V CDR1 and CDR2: GTSNPN, SVGIG (reference sequence). CDR3 length: 14 residues. CDR3 bases: TGTGCCTGGAGGAAAGGACCGTCCAAAAACATTCAGTACTTC. This sequence encodes CAWRKGPSKNIQYF.

V usage is TRBV29-1 and J usage is TRBJ2-5; 8 nucleotides match TRBD1. The trim removed 4 bases at V and 6 bases at J, leaving 7 bases unmatched. From germline, CDR1 is SQVTM and CDR2 ANQGSEA. The CDR3 spans 13 residues. The CDR3 loop is CSVVQGVPKTQYF. The CDR3 nucleotides read TGCAGCGTTGTACAGGGGGTCCCAAAGACCCAGTACTTC. The variable domain in full, with the rest retrieved from reference TRBV29-1 and TRBJ2-5, is SAVISQKPSRDICQRGTSLTIQCQVDSQVTMMFWYRQQPGQSLTLIATANQGSEATYESGFVIDKFPISRPNLTFSTLTVSNMSPEDSSIYLCSVVQGVPKTQYFGPGTRLLVL.

This clone was counted between two and nine times. The chain joins TRBV15 to TRBJ2-5; D call uncertain. The CDR3 spans 11 residues. The V gene lost 7 bases and the J gene lost 5 bases, with 8 bases spanning the gap. Germline lookup yields CDR1 LNHNV and CDR2 YYDKDF (reference sequence). CDR3: CATTGRETQYF. DNA of the CDR3: TGTGCCACCACCGGTCGGGAGACCCAGTACTTC.

This clone was recorded a few times. J is TRBJ2-7 and V is TRBV29-1; TRBD2 might be the D (6 bases). The CDR3 extends over 14 amino acids. CDR1 is SQVTM and CDR2 is ANQGSEA in the germline V gene. V lost 4 bases and J lost 5, with 18 bases in between. The CDR3 is CSVVLGLALDEQYF. CDR3 sequence (DNA): TGCAGCGTTGTTTTGGGACTTGCACTCGACGAGCAGTACTTC.

The V call is TRBV5-4, the J call TRBJ2-5; 8 positions agree with TRBD2. This CDR3 is built from 15 residues. Looked up from germline, CDR1 is SGHNT and CDR2 is YYREEE (reference sequence). Trimming removed 2 bases from V and 3 bases from J; junction bases left unmatched: 6. The CDR3 sequence is CASSFAGRGKETQYF. The DNA for the CDR3 is TGTGCCAGCAGCTTCGCCGGGAGGGGAAAAGAGACCCAGTACTTC.

The V gene is TRBV7-9, the J gene TRBJ1-2; the D gene is possibly TRBD1 (5 bases). Per the germline V gene, CDR1 is SEHNR and CDR2 is FQNEAQ (reference sequence). The CDR3 sequence is 13 residues long. The V end was cut by 2 bases, the J end by 6 bases, with 10 bases between. CDR3 in amino acids: CASSLIGGNGYTF. Written as DNA, the CDR3 is TGTGCCAGCAGCTTAATCGGGGGTAATGGCTACACCTTC.

The rearrangement joins TRBV10-3 to TRBJ1-1; no clear D. The CDR3 spans 13 residues. CDR1 ENHRY and CDR2 SYGVKD come from the germline V gene. Trimming removed 4 bases from V and 1 base from J, with 7 bases in between. The CDR3: CAISGLQNTEAFF. CDR3 nucleotides: TGTGCCATCAGTGGACTCCAGAACACTGAAGCTTTCTTT.

The J gene is TRBJ2-6, the V gene TRBV4-1; D might be TRBD2 (5 bases). CDR1 and CDR2 (germline): MGHRA, YSYEKL. V was pared by 4 bases and J by 2 bases, with 12 bases between. The CDR3 contains 16 residues. The CDR3 reads CASSLEAAAGANVLTF. The DNA of the CDR3 is TGCGCCAGCAGCCTGGAAGCGGCTGCTGGGGCCAACGTCCTGACTTTC.

The V call is TRBV11-2, the J call TRBJ2-3, with TRBD1 matching 8 bases. With V trimmed by 2 bases and J by 6 bases, 7 bases remained unmatched. CDR1 and CDR2 from the germline V gene are SGHAT and FQNNGV. CDR3 length equals 15 residues. CDR3 in amino acids: CASSLTRTGIDTQYF. In DNA, the CDR3 is TGTGCCAGCAGCTTAACCCGGACAGGGATTGATACGCAGTATTTT.

The chain uses TRBV2 and TRBJ2-2, with D maybe TRBD1 (6 bases). CDR1 and CDR2 from the germline V gene are SNHLY and FYNNEI. With 2 bases removed from V and 3 bases from J, the gap between germline ends came to 13 bases. This CDR3 contains 16 residues. CDR3 nucleotide sequence: TGTGCCAGCAGTGAACGAGGCAGGGGTTACACCGGGGAGCTGTTTTTT. Translation: CASSERGRGYTGELFF.